The subject of this entry is one T cell receptor (beta chain). Its antigen is unidentified. CDR1 is SGHRS, CDR2 YFSETQ, per germline. V was clipped by 4 bases and J by 9 bases, with 23 bases between them. This CDR3 comprises 15 residues. CD4+ T cells from unexposed donors were obtained before the COVID-19 pandemic (2011-2018). This entry comes from a study of CD4 T cells in relation to SARS-CoV-2 and coronaviruses. Findings and caveats of the study: Compared with monoreactive clones, crossreactive clones showed significantly weaker SARS-CoV-2 expansion.

The assay was immunoSEQ multiplex PCR, and TCRdb's table has in-frame clones only and misses some. Found here are nearly 70,000 clones, 90% to 95% of them singletons; the top ten hold under 0.25%. The sequence was obtained from a human donor in good health. The sample taken for sequencing was naive CD4+ T cells from PBMCs. Subset specified: naive CD4+ T cells isolated by negative enrichment. This rearrangement joins TRBV5-1 to TRBJ2-7, with a possible D match to TRBD1 (6 bases). CDR3 region: CASSASGQGPIMQYF. CDR3 nucleotide sequence: TGCGCCAGCAGCGCCTCAGGCCAGGGGCCGATTATGCAGTACTTC.